What follows are 21 T cell receptor beta chains derived from one specimen sequenced in a study of cytomegalovirus exposure and HLA in healthy donors. Primers: 60 Vbeta forward and 13 Jbeta reverse. Clones were read by immunoSEQ multiplex PCR, and TCRdb kept only the in-frame ones, dropping some. This sample carries approximately 170,000 clones, 80% to 85% of them seen once, and the ten largest clones take approximately 2%. Sequencing input: PBMCs. These receptors all stem from a human donor in good health.

The chain is built from TRBV5-1 and TRBJ2-3, with 7 bases fitting TRBD2. From germline, CDR1 is SGHRS and CDR2 YFSETQ. V was clipped by 0 bases and J by 2 bases; unmatched bases: 6. The CDR3 spans 16 residues. Written as DNA, the CDR3 is TGCGCCAGCAGCTTGGAGGTGCGGGGGTACACAGATACGCAGTATTTT. It encodes CASSLEVRGYTDTQYF. The variable domain in full, completed from reference TRBV5-1 and TRBJ2-3, reads KAGVTQTPRYLIKTRGQQVTLSCSPISGHRSVSWYQQTPGQGLQFLFEYFSETQRNKGNFPGRFSGRQFSNSRSEMNVSTLELGDSALYLCASSLEVRGYTDTQYFGPGTRLTVL.

In this sample, this clone turned up once. CDR3 bases: TGTGCCAGCAGGGACATCAGGGTGGCTGACATTCAGTACTTC. Translation gives CASRDIRVADIQYF. The rearrangement links TRBV6-6 to TRBJ2-4, with TRBD1 as a possible D gene (5 bases). This CDR3 contains 14 residues. Trimming removed 6 bases at V and 8 bases at J, with 17 bases between. Germline values: CDR1 MNHNY, CDR2 SVGAGI (reference sequence).

In this sample, this clone turned up once. The chain carries TRBV12-5 and TRBJ2-7; 10 bases agree with TRBD1. The junction had 9 bases not matched to a gene; V was cut back by 4 bases and J by 3 bases. In germline, CDR1 is LGHNT, CDR2 FRNRAP. The CDR3 covers 16 residues. CDR3 region: CASGSTGRTGGYEQYF. As DNA, the CDR3 is TGTGCTAGTGGTTCGACGGGTAGGACAGGGGGCTACGAGCAGTACTTC.

This chain links TRBV4-3 with TRBJ2-1; the D gene is possibly TRBD1 (5 bases). The ends were cut back, 4 bases at V and 6 bases at J, with 10 bases in the middle. Germline V gene lookup returns CDR1 LGHNA and CDR2 YSLEER. The CDR3 is 13 amino acids. In nucleotides, the CDR3 is TGCGCCAGCAGCCCCAACCAGGGCAATGAGCAGTTCTTC. Translated: CASSPNQGNEQFF.

The chain joins TRBV6-5 to TRBJ2-5, with a tentative D call TRBD1 (6 bases). V lost 6 bases and J lost 3, with 11 bases in between. The CDR3 contains 13 residues. Germline-derived CDR1 and CDR2 are MNHEY and SVGAGI. Written as DNA, the CDR3 is TGTGCCAGCAGCCGGGACATCAAAGAGACCCAGTACTTC. The encoded protein is CASSRDIKETQYF.

The chain recombines TRBV10-3 with TRBJ2-1; 9 nucleotides align to TRBD1. CDR3 length: 13 residues. The germline V gene has CDR1 ENHRY and CDR2 SYGVKD. V dropped 6 bases and J dropped 5; count of bases not matched to a gene: 2. The CDR3 DNA reads as TGTGCCATCAGCCGGACAGGGGACAATGAGCAGTTCTTC. Protein product: CAISRTGDNEQFF.

The V and J genes are TRBV7-9 and TRBJ2-2, with TRBD1 as a possible D gene (6 bases). Germline lookup yields CDR1 SEHNR and CDR2 FQNEAQ (reference sequence). The CDR3 runs 15 residues. Trimming left V 3 bases short and J 0 bases short, with 8 bases between. The CDR3 reads CASSLGASNTGELFF. The CDR3 nucleotides read TGTGCCAGCAGCTTGGGGGCTTCGAACACCGGGGAGCTGTTTTTT.

The chain joins TRBV9 to TRBJ2-1; D gene unclear. Trimming cost V 0 bases and J 4 bases, with 5 bases left between them. The CDR3 runs 13 residues. Looked up from germline, CDR1 is SGDLS and CDR2 is YYNGEE. CDR3 in DNA: TGTGCCAGCAGCGTAGGCCAGTACAATGAGCAGTTCTTC. Translating gives CASSVGQYNEQFF.

CDR3 loop: CASSQDGIAGGTDTQYF. As DNA, the CDR3 is TGTGCCAGCAGCCAAGATGGAATAGCGGGGGGCACAGATACGCAGTATTTT. This rearrangement joins TRBV4-2 to TRBJ2-3; TRBD2 agrees at 9 bases. The CDR3 covers 17 residues. Germline V gene data show CDR1 as LGHNA and CDR2 as YNFKEQ. V trimming: 0 bases; J trimming: 1 base; junction bases outside the gene matches: 5.

The chain joins TRBV9 to TRBJ1-6; a possible D gene is TRBD1 (6 bases). The V and J ends lost 4 bases and 7 bases respectively, with 18 bases between them. The CDR3 consists of 16 residues. Germline V gives CDR1 SGDLS, CDR2 YYNGEE. CDR3 bases: TGTGCCAGCAGCCCATACCGGGACACCCTCAATTCACCCCTCCACTTT. Its translation: CASSPYRDTLNSPLHF.

This rearrangement joins TRBV5-4 to TRBJ2-7; tentative D call: TRBD2 (5 bases). The length of the CDR3 is 14 residues. V was cut by 7 bases and J by 2 bases, with 16 bases left in between. Germline V gives CDR1 SGHNT, CDR2 YYREEE (reference sequence). CDR3 amino acids: CASHWIGGTYEQYF. DNA for the CDR3: TGTGCCAGCCACTGGATCGGAGGAACCTACGAGCAGTACTTC.

J is TRBJ2-5 and V is TRBV7-2, with 12 bases that match TRBD2. Germline V CDR1 and CDR2: SGHTA, FQGNSA. V shed 5 bases and J 5 bases; nucleotides not matched to a gene: 12. The CDR3 totals 17 residues. In DNA form, the CDR3 reads TGTGCCAGCAGCCTCATACTAGCGGGGGGTCCCGAGGAGACCCAGTACTTC. Protein: CASSLILAGGPEETQYF.

V gene TRBV7-9 combines with J gene TRBJ2-7, with D possibly TRBD1 on 6 matching bases. The CDR3 contains 13 residues. V lost 1 base to trimming and J lost 7 bases, with 11 bases between them. CDR1 and CDR2 (germline): SEHNR, FQNEAQ (reference sequence). The CDR3 DNA is TGTGCCAGCAGCTTAGATGGACAGCGTGAGCAGTACTTC. Amino acids: CASSLDGQREQYF. Variable domain in full (rest from reference TRBV7-9 and TRBJ2-7): DTGVSQNPRHKITKRGQNVTFRCDPISEHNRLYWYRQTLGQGPEFLTYFQNEAQLEKSRLLSDRFSAERPKGSFSTLEIQRTEQGDSAMYLCASSLDGQREQYFGPGTRLTVT.

This chain links TRBV6-5 with TRBJ2-7; the D gene is possibly TRBD2 (5 bases). The V end lost 5 bases, the J end lost 2 bases, and 7 bases lay between the germline ends. The CDR3 spans 12 residues. The germline V gene has CDR1 MNHEY and CDR2 SVGAGI. The CDR3: CASSEGPYEQYF. In nucleotides, the CDR3 is TGTGCCAGCAGTGAGGGCCCCTACGAGCAGTACTTC.

Only a few counts were recorded for this clone. The rearrangement uses TRBV7-9 and TRBJ2-7, with 10 bases lining up with TRBD1. The CDR3 loop spans 17 amino acids. From germline, CDR1 is SEHNR and CDR2 FQNEAQ (reference sequence). The trim removed 3 bases at V and 1 base at J, leaving 9 bases unmatched. The CDR3 bases are TGTGCCAGCAGCTTGAGATTGACAGGGGGCTCATCCTACGAGCAGTACTTC. Translating it yields CASSLRLTGGSSYEQYF.

The chain is built from TRBV15 and TRBJ2-5, with 9 bases matching TRBD2. CDR1 and CDR2 (germline): LNHNV, YYDKDF (reference sequence). The trim removed 0 bases at V and 4 bases at J, leaving 3 bases unmatched. This CDR3 is 15 amino acids long. The CDR3 DNA is TGTGCCACCAGCAGAGATCTAGCGGGGATAGAGACCCAGTACTTC. This sequence encodes CATSRDLAGIETQYF. The full variable domain, its missing parts supplied by reference TRBV15 and TRBJ2-5, is DAMVIQNPRYQVTQFGKPVTLSCSQTLNHNVMYWYQQKSSQAPKLLFHYYDKDFNNEADTPDNFQSRRPNTSFCFLDIRSPGLGDTAMYLCATSRDLAGIETQYFGPGTRLLVL.

This clone has just a few counts. The rearrangement links TRBV29-1 to TRBJ2-5; no firm D call. This CDR3 has 11 residues. The V gene lost 7 bases and the J gene lost 4 bases, with 10 bases spanning the gap. Germline V lookup: CDR1 SQVTM, CDR2 ANQGSEA. This CDR3 is CSGGRSETQYF. CDR3 nucleotide sequence: TGCAGCGGCGGTCGATCAGAGACCCAGTACTTC.

This clone has only one observation. The chain has TRBV5-8 and TRBJ1-1; possibly TRBD1 for D (6 bases). V was trimmed by 2 bases and J by 2 bases, leaving 13 bases between them. Germline V gene sequence: CDR1 SGHTS, CDR2 YDEGEE. There are 15 residues in the CDR3. CDR3 DNA sequence: TGTGCCAGCAGCTTCTCTACAGGGATTAACACTGAAGCTTTCTTT. It specifies CASSFSTGINTEAFF. Full variable domain (outside the CDR3, taken from reference TRBV5-8 and TRBJ1-1): EAGVTQSPTHLIKTRGQQATLRCSPISGHTSVYWYQQALGLGLQFLLWYDEGEERNRGNFPPRFSGRQFPNYSSELNVNALELEDSALYLCASSFSTGINTEAFFGQGTRLTVV.

CDR3 residues: CASSLGTRGMGDTQYF. CDR3 nucleotides: TGTGCCAGCAGCTTAGGGACTAGGGGGATGGGGGATACGCAGTATTTT. This rearrangement joins TRBV7-3 to TRBJ2-3; 8 bases match TRBD2. This CDR3 has 16 amino acids. Trimming removed 2 bases from V and 6 bases from J; junction bases left unmatched: 10. Germline loops: CDR1 SGHTA, CDR2 FQGTGA.

Here the CDR3 reads CASSHLPGQGDYGYTF. The CDR3 DNA follows: TGCGCCAGCAGCCACCTGCCGGGACAGGGGGACTATGGCTACACCTTC. V is TRBV4-3 and J is TRBJ1-2, with 11 nucleotides matching TRBD1. This CDR3 spans 16 amino acids. After removal of 3 bases from V and 3 bases from J, the junction contained 6 bases not matched to a gene. The germline V gene encodes CDR1 LGHNA and CDR2 YSLEER.

V gene TRBV6-4 combines with J gene TRBJ2-3, with 10 bases identical to TRBD2. The V gene end was trimmed by 3 bases and the J gene end by 4 bases; junction bases not matched to a gene: 4. Looked up from germline, CDR1 is MRHNA and CDR2 is SNTAGT. The CDR3 length is 15 residues. The CDR3, as DNA: TGTGCCAGCAGTGAGAGCGGGGGGGCCGCAGATACGCAGTATTTT. Its translation is CASSESGGAADTQYF.